A selection of T cell receptor beta chains follows, all from one sample in a study of blood T cell repertoires in COVID-19. TCRdb's copy holds only in-frame clones and misses some; the assay was immunoSEQ multiplex PCR. The profile shows under 200,000 clones, about 85% of them singletons. Sample: peripheral blood. Source of these receptors: a man aged 60-69 years who had recovered from COVID-19. The CDR3 runs from the conserved cysteine through the conserved F or W. The order of the fields is clone size, J gene, V gene, CDR3 length, D gene, CDR3 DNA, CDR3 protein. A D gene is named only where the DNA matches it firmly. Some rows mark clone size as missing; the rest say once, few, many or name a class of expanded clone.

clone_size: NA
j_call: TRBJ2-1
v_call: TRBV13
cdr3_length: 18
d_call: TRBD2
cdr3_nt: TGTGCCAGCAGCTTAGTTCAGAAGACTAGCGGGATCACCAATGAGCAGTTCTTC
cdr3_aa: CASSLVQKTSGITNEQFF

clone_size: once
j_call: TRBJ2-1
v_call: TRBV5-6
cdr3_length: 19
d_call: TRBD1
cdr3_nt: TGTGCCAGCAGCTTGGGCTGGGGAACCGGGACAGGGGTTAACAATGAGCAGTTCTTC
cdr3_aa: CASSLGWGTGTGVNNEQFF

clone_size: few
j_call: TRBJ1-1
v_call: TRBV18
cdr3_length: 16
d_call: TRBD1
cdr3_nt: TGTGCCAGCTCACCGACAGGGGATGGGGTACGGACTGAAGCTTTCTTT
cdr3_aa: CASSPTGDGVRTEAFF

clone_size: NA
j_call: TRBJ2-3
v_call: TRBV5-4
cdr3_length: 16
d_call: TRBD2
cdr3_nt: TGTGCCAGCAGCTTGCGACTAGCGGGGACCACAGATACGCAGTATTTT
cdr3_aa: CASSLRLAGTTDTQYF

clone_size: NA
j_call: TRBJ2-7
v_call: TRBV4-2
cdr3_length: 14
d_call: NA
cdr3_nt: TGTGCCAGCAGCCAAGTGGATGAGGGCTACGAGCAGTACTTC
cdr3_aa: CASSQVDEGYEQYF

clone_size: NA
j_call: TRBJ1-2
v_call: TRBV19
cdr3_length: 14
d_call: NA
cdr3_nt: TGTGCCAGTAGTATACAGGGTCAAAACTATGGCTACACCTTC
cdr3_aa: CASSIQGQNYGYTF

clone_size: NA
j_call: TRBJ2-6
v_call: TRBV2
cdr3_length: 17
d_call: NA
cdr3_nt: TGTGCCAGCAGCCTACAGGGTCCCGCCTCTGGGGCCAACGTCCTGACTTTC
cdr3_aa: CASSLQGPASGANVLTF

clone_size: few
j_call: TRBJ2-2
v_call: TRBV7-2
cdr3_length: 15
d_call: NA
cdr3_nt: TGTGCCAGCAGCCCCGTGTGGGCCGACACCGGGGAGCTGTTTTTT
cdr3_aa: CASSPVWADTGELFF

clone_size: NA
j_call: TRBJ1-1
v_call: TRBV18
cdr3_length: 16
d_call: TRBD1
cdr3_nt: TGTGCCAGCTCACCATGGGAACAGGGGACGAACGATTTGGCTTTCTTT
cdr3_aa: CASSPWEQGTNDLAFF

clone_size: NA
j_call: TRBJ1-5
v_call: TRBV19
cdr3_length: 13
d_call: NA
cdr3_nt: TGTGCCAGTAGCTCGACGGGGAATCAGCCCCAGCATTTT
cdr3_aa: CASSSTGNQPQHF

clone_size: few
j_call: TRBJ2-1
v_call: TRBV7-9
cdr3_length: 14
d_call: NA
cdr3_nt: TGTGCCAGCAGCTTCTTTGGTAGTAACGGTGAGCAGTTCTTC
cdr3_aa: CASSFFGSNGEQFF

clone_size: once
j_call: TRBJ2-2
v_call: TRBV19
cdr3_length: 15
d_call: TRBD2
cdr3_nt: TGTGCCAGTAGGTCGGCTAGCGGGGGGACCGGGGAGCTGTTTTTT
cdr3_aa: CASRSASGGTGELFF